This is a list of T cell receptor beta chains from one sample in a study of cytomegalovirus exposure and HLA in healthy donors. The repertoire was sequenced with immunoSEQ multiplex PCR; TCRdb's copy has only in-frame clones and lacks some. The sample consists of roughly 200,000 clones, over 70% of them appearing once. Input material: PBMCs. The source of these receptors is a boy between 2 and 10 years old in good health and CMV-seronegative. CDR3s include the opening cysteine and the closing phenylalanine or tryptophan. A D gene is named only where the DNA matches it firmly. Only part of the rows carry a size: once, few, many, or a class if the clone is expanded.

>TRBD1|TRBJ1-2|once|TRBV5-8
TGTGCCAGCAGCTTGGAGGGGGCGTACTATGGCTACACCTTC
CASSLEGAYYGYTF
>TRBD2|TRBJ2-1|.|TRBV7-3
TGTGCCAGCAGCGTCGACACTAGCGGGGCTAACAATGAGCAGTTCTTC
CASSVDTSGANNEQFF
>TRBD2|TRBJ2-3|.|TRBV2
TGTGCCAGCAGACCCACTAGCGGCCCTAGGAAAGATACGCAGTATTTT
CASRPTSGPRKDTQYF
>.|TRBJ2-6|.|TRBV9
TGTGCCTCCAGGGGTTCTGGGGCCAACGTCCTGACTTTC
CASRGSGANVLTF
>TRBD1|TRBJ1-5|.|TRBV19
TGTGCCAGTAGTGTGGGACAGGGAGTAAGCCAGCCCCAGCATTTT
CASSVGQGVSQPQHF
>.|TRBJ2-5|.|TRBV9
TGTGCCAGCAGCGCACCCCGATGGGGGGAAGAGACCCAGTACTTC
CASSAPRWGEETQYF
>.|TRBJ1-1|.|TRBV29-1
TGCAGCGGAAGGATTGGAGGGAGGCAAACTGAAGCTTTCTTT
CSGRIGGRQTEAFF
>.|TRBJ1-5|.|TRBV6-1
TGTGCCAGCAGTGAAAGGATACAAGGGGATCAGCCCCAGCATTTT
CASSERIQGDQPQHF
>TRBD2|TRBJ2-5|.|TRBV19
TGTGCCAGTAGTAAGCCGGGACTAGCGCAAGAGACCCAGTACTTC
CASSKPGLAQETQYF
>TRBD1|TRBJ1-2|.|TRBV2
TGTGCCAGCAGTGAAGCGCGAGGGGGCGCACGTGGCTACACCTTC
CASSEARGGARGYTF
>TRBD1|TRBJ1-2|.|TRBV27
TGTGCCAGCAGACGGGGACAGGGGGCTGCCTATGGCTACACCTTC
CASRRGQGAAYGYTF
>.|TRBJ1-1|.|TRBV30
TGTGCCTGGAGTGTGAAAAACAGACTGAACACTGAAGCTTTCTTT
CAWSVKNRLNTEAFF
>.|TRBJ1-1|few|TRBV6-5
TGTGCCAGCAGTTTCCATCGACAGGAGATGAACACTGAAGCTTTCTTT
CASSFHRQEMNTEAFF
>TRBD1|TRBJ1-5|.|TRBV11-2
TGTGCCAGCAGCTCCGGGGGTAGGGGGCATCAGCCCCAGCATTTT
CASSSGGRGHQPQHF
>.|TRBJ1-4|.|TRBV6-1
TGTGCCAGCAGTGATGAGGGCAGGGGTGAAAAACTGTTTTTT
CASSDEGRGEKLFF
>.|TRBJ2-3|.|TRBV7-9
TGTGCCAGCAGCCTAGGGACAACTAGCACAGATACGCAGTATTTT
CASSLGTTSTDTQYF
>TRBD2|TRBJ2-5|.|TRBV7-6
TGTGCCAGCAGCTGGGCGGGTTTGAGCGGGGGGGTCCAAGAGACCCAGTACTTC
CASSWAGLSGGVQETQYF
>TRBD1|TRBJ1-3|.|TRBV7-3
TGTGCCAGCAGCATAGACAGGGGGCGAGGAAACACCATATATTTT
CASSIDRGRGNTIYF
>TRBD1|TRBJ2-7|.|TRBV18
TGTGCCAGCTCACCGGGACAGCCCCAACGTTACGAGCAGTACTTC
CASSPGQPQRYEQYF
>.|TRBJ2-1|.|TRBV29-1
TGCAGCGGGACAGACTGGTCTCCGGGCAATGAGCAGTTCTTC
CSGTDWSPGNEQFF
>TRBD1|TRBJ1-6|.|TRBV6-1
TGTGCCAGCAGTGGGGTTACAGGGGGCTCCTATAATTCACCCCTCCACTTT
CASSGVTGGSYNSPLHF
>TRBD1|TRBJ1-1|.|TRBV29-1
TGCAGCGTTGCCGACAGGGTGAACACTGAAGCTTTCTTT
CSVADRVNTEAFF
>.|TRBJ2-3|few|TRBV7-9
TGTGCCAGTAACGCACCGAGTCGGGGCACAGATACGCAGTATTTT
CASNAPSRGTDTQYF
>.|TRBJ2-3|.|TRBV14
TGTGCCAGCAGCCAATACACAGATACGCAGTATTTT
CASSQYTDTQYF
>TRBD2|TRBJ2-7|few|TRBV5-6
TGTGCCAGCAGCTTTGGCGGGAGAAAGTACTTC
CASSFGGRKYF
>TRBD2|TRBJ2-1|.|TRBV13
TGTGCCAGCAGCTTAGGGACTAGCGGGCGAGGCGATGAGCAGTTCTTC
CASSLGTSGRGDEQFF
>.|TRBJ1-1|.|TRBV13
TGTGCCAGCCACGACAGGTTATTCGGAGCTTTCTTT
CASHDRLFGAFF
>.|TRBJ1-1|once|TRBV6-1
TGTGCCAGCATTCAGGGAAACACTGAAGCTTTCTTT
CASIQGNTEAFF
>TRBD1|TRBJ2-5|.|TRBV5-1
TGCGCCAGCAGCACAGGGACAGGACAAGAGACCCAGTACTTC
CASSTGTGQETQYF
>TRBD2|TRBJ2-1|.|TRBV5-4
TGTGCCAGCAGGACTAGCCCCGGCTCCTACAATGAGCAGTTCTTC
CASRTSPGSYNEQFF
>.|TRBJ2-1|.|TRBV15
TGTGCCACCAGCCGGGGGGCGGCCTACAATGAGCAGTTCTTC
CATSRGAAYNEQFF
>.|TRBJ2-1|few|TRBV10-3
TGTGCCATCTACTACAATGAGCAGTTCTTC
CAIYYNEQFF
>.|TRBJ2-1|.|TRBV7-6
TGTGCCAGCAGCCCTTCAAACGGGGGGCTTTACAATGAGCAGTTCTTC
CASSPSNGGLYNEQFF
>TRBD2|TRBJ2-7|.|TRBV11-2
TGTGCCAGCAGCTTAGACCCTAGCGGAACCTACGAGCAGTACTTC
CASSLDPSGTYEQYF